A single sample is the source of the 3 T cell receptor beta chains below, sequenced in a study of T-cell memory formation after mild COVID-19. TCRdb called the 5' RACE reads again in MiXCR, with one record for every CDR3 protein. The table lists roughly 580,000 distinct CDR3 sequences, roughly 18% of them singletons. The sample consisted of PBMCs or a T cell subset sorted from them (not recorded which). These receptors came from an adult woman who had mild COVID-19 (a few samples of this study predate the infection). Cell type and time point are not known.

This clonotype has just a few counts. The J gene is TRBJ2-7, the V gene TRBV19; D may correspond to TRBD1 or TRBD2 (5 bases each). Germline V lookup: CDR1 LNHDA, CDR2 SQIVND (reference sequence). V shed 4 bases and J shed 1 base, with 11 bases lying between them. This CDR3 comprises 14 residues. The chain's CDR3 is CASSNRDGSYEQYF. The CDR3 nucleotides read TGTGCCAGTAGTAACCGGGACGGATCCTACGAGCAGTACTTC.

This clonotype was counted a few times. The chain combines TRBV24-1 with TRBJ2-1, with 7 positions matching TRBD2. The CDR3 has 16 residues. V shed 1 base, J shed 0 bases, and the junction held 2 bases outside the gene matches. Germline CDR1 KGHDR, CDR2 SFDVKD. CDR3 sequence reads: CATSDLRGSSYNEQFF. The CDR3 coding sequence is TGTGCCACCAGTGATTTACGCGGGAGCTCCTACAATGAGCAGTTCTTC.

This clonotype was recorded a few times. This chain uses TRBV7-3 with TRBJ2-7; D remains ambiguous. Trimming took off 1 base at V and 1 base at J, with 5 bases between the two ends. Germline V gives CDR1 SGHTA, CDR2 FQGTGA. The CDR3 totals 13 residues. DNA for the CDR3: TGTGCCAGCAGCTTAAGCGCTTCCTACGAGCAGTACTTC. Translation gives CASSLSASYEQYF.